This T cell receptor beta chain was sequenced in a study of T cell responses to AZD1222 COVID-19 vaccine. Findings and limits, study-wide: Repertoire sampling was restricted to post-peak T cell response timepoints. Seropositive at baseline were only a handful of AZD1222 recipients. A mostly white British donor set with more females was recruited, and clonal diversity was possibly underestimated. CD4 TCRs covered the whole spike, strongest at regions 160-218 and 743-854.

Concerning this clone itself: Its antigen is still unknown.

This CDR3 spans 12 amino acids. V gave up 1 base and J gave up 6 bases, with 4 bases separating them. Looked up from germline, CDR1 is SGDLS and CDR2 is YYNGEE. Measured with immunoSEQ multiplex PCR; TCRdb has only the in-frame clones, and not every one. This sample yields 63,000 or so clones, of which over 75% are seen a single time; approximately 19% belongs to the top ten. The chain carries TRBV9 and TRBJ2-2; D uncertain. The sample in question was peripheral blood, obtained on day 0 of AZD1222 vaccination. The receptor was isolated from an adult in good health. The CDR3 DNA reads as TGTGCCAGCAGCGTAAGGGCCGGGGAGCTGTTTTTT. Translated: CASSVRAGELFF.